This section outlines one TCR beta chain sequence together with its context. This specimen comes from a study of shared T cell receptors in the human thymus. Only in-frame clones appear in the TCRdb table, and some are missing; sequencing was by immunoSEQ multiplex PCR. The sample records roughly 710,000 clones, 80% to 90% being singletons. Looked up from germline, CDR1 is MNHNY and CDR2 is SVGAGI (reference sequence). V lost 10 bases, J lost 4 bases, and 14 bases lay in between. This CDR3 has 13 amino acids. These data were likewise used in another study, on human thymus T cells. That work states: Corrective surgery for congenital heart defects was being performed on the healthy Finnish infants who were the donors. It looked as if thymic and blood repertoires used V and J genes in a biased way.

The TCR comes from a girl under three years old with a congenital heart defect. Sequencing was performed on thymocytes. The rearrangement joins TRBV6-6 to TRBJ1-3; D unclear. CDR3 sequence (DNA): TGTGCCATGACTGCGGATTACGGAAACACCATATATTTT. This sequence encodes CAMTADYGNTIYF.